What follows are 19 T cell receptor beta chains derived from one specimen sequenced in a study of spatial heterogeneity in lung cancer. For these TCRs, the target antigens are not known. In TCRdb, the 5' RACE reads were re-called with MiXCR into one record per CDR3 protein. The sample consists of around 4,900 distinct CDR3 sequences, approximately 5.8% of them appearing once. Time point indicated: sample taken at primary tumor resection. Broader study findings: Mutation counts in tumors were tracked by counts of expanded intratumoral alpha and beta TCRs.

Sequences were derived from lung tumor tissue, sampled at surgery. These receptors originate from a female donor with early-stage non-small cell lung cancer.

In its sample, this clonotype was seen many times. In a library made to pick up alpha chains, this beta chain is a stray read with a size that means little. Written as DNA, the CDR3 is TGTGCCGGGGGGAGGAACACTGAAGCTTTCTTT. Translation: CAGGRNTEAFF. This chain joins TRBV28 and TRBJ1-1, with D possibly TRBD1 on 5 matching bases. The V gene's germline CDR1 is MDHEN and CDR2 SYDVKM. This CDR3 has 11 amino acids. Between the trimmed V and J ends, which lost 11 bases and 1 base, there was a span of 8 bases.

This clonotype was recorded many times. Within a library made for alpha chains, this beta chain is off target, and its count is uninformative. J is TRBJ2-3 and V is TRBV7-2, with D unclear. This CDR3 comprises 15 residues. The germline gives CDR1 SGHTA, CDR2 FQGNSA. V dropped 2 bases and J dropped 0 bases, with 9 bases sitting between them. CDR3 sequence reads: CASSLSWISTDTQYF. The CDR3 nucleotides read TGTGCCAGCAGCTTATCTTGGATAAGCACAGATACGCAGTATTTT.

This clonotype is judged medium-sized. A library made for alpha chains picked up this beta chain off target, so its size means little. The J gene is TRBJ2-3, the V gene TRBV28, with D possibly being TRBD2 (6 bases). Trimming cost V 6 bases and J 1 base, with 8 bases left between them. The CDR3 covers 13 residues. CDR1 is MDHEN, CDR2 SYDVKM, per germline. As DNA, the CDR3 is TGTGCCAGCAGCCCGGGGGGCACAGATACGCAGTATTTT. It encodes CASSPGGTDTQYF.

This clonotype occurred many times. With the library built for alpha chains, this beta chain is off target and its frequency is not meaningful. The genes are TRBV5-1 and TRBJ2-7; D is undetermined. With 1 base removed from V and 6 bases from J, the gap between germline ends came to 11 bases. This CDR3 contains 13 residues. Per germline, CDR1 SGHRS and CDR2 YFSETQ. The CDR3 spells CASSLSTGLEQYF. The CDR3 DNA reads TGCGCCAGCAGCTTGTCGACTGGCCTCGAGCAGTACTTC.

This clonotype was counted ten times or more. The library was built for alpha chains, so this beta chain is an off-target read and its size means little. The gene calls are TRBV29-1 and TRBJ2-7, with TRBD1 identical over 9 bases. Germline CDR1 SQVTM, CDR2 ANQGSEA. V lost 2 bases and J lost 4; bases outside the gene matches: 9. CDR3 size: 15 residues. This CDR3 reads CSVEPTGTGTYEQYF. For the CDR3, the DNA is TGCAGCGTTGAACCCACCGGGACAGGGACTTACGAGCAGTACTTC.

This clonotype was recorded many times. Found in a library prepared for alpha chains, this beta chain is an off-target read, and its abundance has little meaning. The chain has TRBV5-1 and TRBJ1-3; 9 bases align to TRBD1. Germline lookup yields CDR1 SGHRS and CDR2 YFSETQ. This CDR3 contains 16 residues. Germline trimming cut 0 bases from V and 1 base from J; bases unmatched to any gene: 2. CDR3 loop: CASSLEGTGSGNTIYF. CDR3 DNA: TGCGCCAGCAGCTTGGAAGGGACAGGGTCTGGAAACACCATATATTTT.

This clonotype was counted at least ten times. Being off target in a library aimed at alpha chains, this beta chain has a size of little meaning. The chain links TRBV29-1 to TRBJ2-7, with D hard to call. The CDR3 is 11 residues long. Trimming removed 1 base at V and 6 bases at J, with 7 bases between. From germline, CDR1 is SQVTM and CDR2 ANQGSEA. The CDR3 nucleotides read TGCAGCGTTGAAGTGTTAGGCGAGCAGTACGTC. Encoded protein: CSVEVLGEQYV.

This clonotype was recorded many times. This beta chain is a stray sequence in a library constructed for alpha chains; its clone size is not meaningful. The gene calls are TRBV7-3 and TRBJ2-2, with D hard to call. The CDR3 consists of 18 residues. Germline V gives CDR1 SGHTA, CDR2 FQGTGA. Trimming took 1 base from V and 0 from J, leaving 15 bases between them. The CDR3 reads CASSLRVGPGANTGELFF. The CDR3 nucleotides read TGTGCCAGCAGCTTAAGGGTAGGACCAGGCGCGAACACCGGGGAGCTGTTTTTT.

With regard to this clonotype: This beta chain slipped into a library made for alpha chains as a stray read, so its size is not meaningful. The V gene is TRBV6-2 or TRBV6-3, the J gene TRBJ2-1; perhaps TRBD1 as D (6 bases). The germline V gene has CDR1 MNHEY and CDR2 SVGEGT. V shed 4 bases and J shed 4 bases, with 8 bases lying between them. The CDR3 loop spans 13 amino acids. The CDR3 region is CASSLQGYNEQFF. CDR3 nucleotides: TGTGCCAGCAGTTTACAGGGATACAATGAGCAGTTCTTC.

This clonotype was seen repeatedly, ten times or more. This beta chain represents an off-target read in a library built for alpha chains; its size is of limited meaning. This chain uses TRBV13 with TRBJ1-4; a weak D match, TRBD1 (6 bases). V shed 4 bases and J shed 6 bases, with 18 bases lying between them. The CDR3 sequence is 16 residues long. CDR1 PRHDT and CDR2 FYEKMQ come from the germline V gene (reference sequence). The CDR3 bases are TGTGCCAGCAGCTCGCGGACAGTCTGGGCGGATGAAAAACTGTTTTTT. It is translated as CASSSRTVWADEKLFF.

This clonotype was found many times. This beta chain is off target for a library built for alpha chains, so its abundance means little. The chain has TRBV28 and TRBJ1-3; 10 bases agree with TRBD1. J was trimmed by 3 bases and V by 8 bases; bases with no gene match: 10. Germline V gene lookup returns CDR1 MDHEN and CDR2 SYDVKM. The CDR3 contains 16 residues. Here the CDR3 reads CASRSGQGIRGNTIYF. The CDR3 DNA reads as TGTGCCAGCCGGTCGGGACAGGGGATTCGTGGAAACACCATATATTTT.

This clonotype occurred many times. The library was designed around alpha chains, so this beta chain is a stray read whose abundance carries little weight. The chain is built from TRBV9 and TRBJ1-1, with D tentatively TRBD1 (6 bases). V dropped 3 bases and J dropped 1 base, with 7 bases sitting between them. Looked up from germline, CDR1 is SGDLS and CDR2 is YYNGEE. The length of the CDR3 is 13 residues. CDR3 bases: TGTGCCAGCAGCGAGGACAGGAACACTGAAGCTTTCTTT. It translates to CASSEDRNTEAFF.

In regard to this clonotype: The library was prepared for alpha chains; this beta chain is a stray read, so its frequency means little. The chain uses TRBV20-1 and TRBJ1-1; D might be TRBD1 (6 bases). The V end lost 1 base, the J end lost 4 bases, and 16 bases lay between the germline ends. CDR3 length: 15 residues. Per germline, CDR1 DFQATT and CDR2 SNEGSKA (reference sequence). The CDR3 here is CSARVGTGGSTEAFF. The CDR3 region has the DNA TGCAGTGCTAGAGTGGGCACTGGGGGCTCCACTGAAGCTTTCTTT.

This clonotype was found many times. This beta chain is off target for a library built for alpha chains, so its abundance means little. This chain connects TRBV6-6 to TRBJ1-5, with D unclear. The CDR3 contains 15 residues. The germline gives CDR1 MNHNY, CDR2 SVGAGI (reference sequence). V shed 6 bases and J shed 0 bases, with 12 bases lying between them. Here the CDR3 DNA reads TGTGCCAGCAGATCCTCAGAAACTAGCAATCAGCCCCAGCATTTT. Its protein is CASRSSETSNQPQHF.

This clonotype was seen repeatedly, ten times or more. The library was designed around alpha chains, so this beta chain is a stray read whose abundance carries little weight. The chain links TRBV7-9 to TRBJ1-1; 7 bases agree with TRBD1. Germline values: CDR1 SEHNR, CDR2 FQNEAQ (reference sequence). V lost 5 bases, J lost 0 bases, and 6 bases stayed unmatched. This CDR3 is built from 15 residues. CDR3: CASSPRGQVNTEAFF. The DNA of the CDR3 is TGTGCCAGCAGCCCTCGAGGACAGGTGAACACTGAAGCTTTCTTT.

This clonotype was seen ten or more times. This beta chain slipped into a library made for alpha chains as a stray read, so its size is not meaningful. The chain carries TRBV11-3 and TRBJ2-1; a weak D match, TRBD2 (6 bases). Trimming pared 0 bases from V and 12 bases from J, leaving 21 bases between. Germline lookup yields CDR1 SGHNT and CDR2 YENEEA. The CDR3 contains 16 residues. CDR3 sequence (DNA): TGTGCCAGCAGCTTAGATCCATCGGGGAGGTGGGAAGTGCAGTTCTTC. It is translated as CASSLDPSGRWEVQFF. Complete variable domain (other parts from reference TRBV11-3 and TRBJ2-1): EAGVVQSPRYKIIEKKQPVAFWCNPISGHNTLYWYLQNLGQGPELLIRYENEEAVDDSQLPKDRFSAERLKGVDSTLKIQPAELGDSAVYLCASSLDPSGRWEVQFFGPGTRLTVL.

This clonotype was recorded at least ten times. Since the library was made to target alpha chains, this beta chain is a stray read and its abundance is not meaningful. The chain is built from TRBV5-1 and TRBJ2-1; 7 bases are shared with TRBD2. The CDR3 consists of 15 residues. CDR1 SGHRS and CDR2 YFSETQ come from the germline V gene. The V gene end was trimmed by 0 bases and the J gene end by 7 bases; junction bases not matched to a gene: 7. DNA of the CDR3: TGCGCCAGCAGCTTGGTGGCGGGAGTAGGTAATGAGCAGTTCTTC. Its translation: CASSLVAGVGNEQFF. Combining the CDR3 with reference TRBV5-1 and TRBJ2-1 gives the whole variable domain KAGVTQTPRYLIKTRGQQVTLSCSPISGHRSVSWYQQTPGQGLQFLFEYFSETQRNKGNFPGRFSGRQFSNSRSEMNVSTLELGDSALYLCASSLVAGVGNEQFFGPGTRLTVL.

This clonotype is large by share. Because this beta chain is a stray read in a library intended to capture alpha chains, its abundance should not be given much weight. V usage is TRBV3-1 and J usage is TRBJ2-5; the D is unclear. The CDR3 has 15 residues. Germline loops: CDR1 LGHDT, CDR2 YNNKEL (reference sequence). Trimming shortened V by 1 base and J by 2 bases, and 11 bases separated the two germline ends. CDR3 amino acids: CASSQVGTAQETQYF. The CDR3 nucleotides are TGTGCCAGCAGCCAAGTGGGAACCGCTCAAGAGACCCAGTACTTC.

This clonotype is termed medium-sized. This beta chain appears as a stray read in a library generated for alpha chains; its size is not informative. The V and J genes are TRBV12-3 or TRBV12-4 and TRBJ1-6; D might be TRBD1 (5 bases). Between the trimmed V and J ends, which lost 6 bases and 2 bases, there was a span of 17 bases. The CDR3 consists of 17 residues. The CDR3 DNA follows: TGTGCCAGCAGCTCACGAGCAGGGTTTCCCTATAATTCACCCCTCCACTTT. Translated, it gives CASSSRAGFPYNSPLHF.